This TCR beta chain was captured by sequencing in a study of cytomegalovirus exposure and HLA in healthy donors. Method: immunoSEQ multiplex PCR; TCRdb's copy keeps in-frame clones and lacks some. The data hold about 360,000 clones, with roughly 90% observed a single time. CDR3 length: 16 amino acids. Per germline, CDR1 SGDLS and CDR2 YYNGEE. The V segment lost 3 bases and the J segment 0 bases; nucleotides outside the gene matches: 7. This receptor was taken from a woman in her late teens or twenties in good health and CMV-seronegative. Sequencing was performed on PBMCs. The rearrangement links TRBV9 to TRBJ2-3; 7 bases map to TRBD2. The DNA for the CDR3 is TGTGCCAGCAGCGATGCCCTAGCGGTGAGCACAGATACGCAGTATTTT. This sequence encodes CASSDALAVSTDTQYF.